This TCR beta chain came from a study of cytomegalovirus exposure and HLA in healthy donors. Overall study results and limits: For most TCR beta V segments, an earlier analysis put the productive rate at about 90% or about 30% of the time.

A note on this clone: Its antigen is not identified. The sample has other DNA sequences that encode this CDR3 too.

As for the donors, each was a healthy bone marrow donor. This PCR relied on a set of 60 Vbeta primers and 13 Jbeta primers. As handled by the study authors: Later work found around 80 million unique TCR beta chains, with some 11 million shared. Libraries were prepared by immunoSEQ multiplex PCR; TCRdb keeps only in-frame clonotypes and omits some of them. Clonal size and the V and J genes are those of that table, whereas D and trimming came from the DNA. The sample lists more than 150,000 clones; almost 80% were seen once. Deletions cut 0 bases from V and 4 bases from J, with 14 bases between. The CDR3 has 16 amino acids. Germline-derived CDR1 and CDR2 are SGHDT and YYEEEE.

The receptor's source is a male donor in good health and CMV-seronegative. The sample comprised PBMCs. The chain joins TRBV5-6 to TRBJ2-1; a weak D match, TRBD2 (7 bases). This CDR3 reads CASSLERGGDYNEQFF. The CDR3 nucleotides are TGTGCCAGCAGCTTGGAGAGAGGGGGGGATTACAATGAGCAGTTCTTC.